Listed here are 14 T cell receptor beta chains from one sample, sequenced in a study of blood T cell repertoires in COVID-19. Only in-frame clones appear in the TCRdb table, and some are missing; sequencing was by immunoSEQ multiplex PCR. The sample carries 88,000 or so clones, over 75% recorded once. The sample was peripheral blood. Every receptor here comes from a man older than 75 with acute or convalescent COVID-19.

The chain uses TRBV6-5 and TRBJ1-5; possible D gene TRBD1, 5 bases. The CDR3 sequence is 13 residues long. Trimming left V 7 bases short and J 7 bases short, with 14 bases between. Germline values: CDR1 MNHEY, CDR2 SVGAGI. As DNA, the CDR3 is TGTGCCAGCACGTCAGGGCTAGTCCAGCCCCAGCATTTT. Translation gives CASTSGLVQPQHF.

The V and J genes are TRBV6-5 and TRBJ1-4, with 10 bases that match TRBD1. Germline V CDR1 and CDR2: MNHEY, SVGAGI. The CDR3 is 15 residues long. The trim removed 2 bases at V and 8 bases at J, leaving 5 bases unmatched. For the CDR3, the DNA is TGTGCCAGCAGTTACCGGGGACAGGGGAGCGAAAAACTGTTTTTT. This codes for CASSYRGQGSEKLFF.

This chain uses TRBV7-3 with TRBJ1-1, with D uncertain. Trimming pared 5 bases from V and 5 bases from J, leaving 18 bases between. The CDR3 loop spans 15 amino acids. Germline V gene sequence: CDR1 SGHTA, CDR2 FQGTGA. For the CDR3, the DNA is TGTGCCAGCAGCGCCTCCGGGCGGGGAGGGACTGAAGCTTTCTTT. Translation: CASSASGRGGTEAFF.

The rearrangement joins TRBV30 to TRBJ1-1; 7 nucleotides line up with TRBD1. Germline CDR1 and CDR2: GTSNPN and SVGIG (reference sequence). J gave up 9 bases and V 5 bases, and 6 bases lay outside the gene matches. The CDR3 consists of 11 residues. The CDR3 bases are TGTGCCTGGGGGACAGAGGCAAAAGCTTTCTTT. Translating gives CAWGTEAKAFF.

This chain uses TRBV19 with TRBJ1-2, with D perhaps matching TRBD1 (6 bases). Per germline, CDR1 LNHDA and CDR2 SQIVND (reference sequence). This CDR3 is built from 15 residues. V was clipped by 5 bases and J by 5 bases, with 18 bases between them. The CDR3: CASSPRDNQIYGYTF. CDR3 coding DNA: TGTGCCAGTAGTCCCCGGGACAACCAGATTTATGGCTACACCTTC.

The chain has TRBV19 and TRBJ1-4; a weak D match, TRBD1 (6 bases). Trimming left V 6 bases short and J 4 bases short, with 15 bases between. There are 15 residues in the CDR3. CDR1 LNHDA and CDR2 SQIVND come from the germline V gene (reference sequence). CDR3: CASSADSRVNEKLFF. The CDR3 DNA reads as TGTGCCAGTAGCGCGGACAGTCGGGTTAATGAAAAACTGTTTTTT.

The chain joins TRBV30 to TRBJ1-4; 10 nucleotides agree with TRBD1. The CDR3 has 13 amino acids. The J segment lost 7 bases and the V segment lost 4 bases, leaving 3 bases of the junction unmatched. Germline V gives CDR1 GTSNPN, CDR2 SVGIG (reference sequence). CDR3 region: CAWKGQGFEKLFF. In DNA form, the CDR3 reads TGTGCCTGGAAGGGACAGGGGTTTGAAAAACTGTTTTTT.

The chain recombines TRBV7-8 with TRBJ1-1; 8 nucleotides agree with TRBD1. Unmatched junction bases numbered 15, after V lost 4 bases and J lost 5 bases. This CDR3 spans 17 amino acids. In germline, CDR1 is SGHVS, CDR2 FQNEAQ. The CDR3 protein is CASSSDRGVIVSTEAFF. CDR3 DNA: TGTGCCAGCAGCTCCGACAGGGGTGTGATTGTTTCGACTGAAGCTTTCTTT.

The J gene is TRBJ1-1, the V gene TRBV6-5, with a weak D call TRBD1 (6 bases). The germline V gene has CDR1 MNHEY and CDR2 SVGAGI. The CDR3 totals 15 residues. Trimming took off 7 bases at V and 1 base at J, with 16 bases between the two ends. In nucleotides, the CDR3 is TGTGCCAGCAACTGGGACACTCCTCCGAACACTGAAGCTTTCTTT. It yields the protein CASNWDTPPNTEAFF.

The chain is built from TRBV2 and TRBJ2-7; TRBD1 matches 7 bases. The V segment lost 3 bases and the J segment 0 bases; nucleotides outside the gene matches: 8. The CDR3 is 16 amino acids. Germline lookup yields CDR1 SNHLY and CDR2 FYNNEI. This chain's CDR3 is CASSERGQASSYEQYF. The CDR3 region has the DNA TGTGCCAGCAGTGAGAGAGGACAGGCGAGCTCCTACGAGCAGTACTTC.

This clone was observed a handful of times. In DNA, the CDR3 is TGTGCCAGCTCGCAGGATGAGGGACAGGGCTATGAAAAACTGTTTTTT. As protein: CASSQDEGQGYEKLFF. This chain uses TRBV18 with TRBJ1-4, with 9 bases aligning to TRBD1. Germline trimming cut 6 bases from V and 6 bases from J; bases unmatched to any gene: 11. This CDR3 contains 16 residues. The germline V gene encodes CDR1 KGHSH and CDR2 LQKENI.

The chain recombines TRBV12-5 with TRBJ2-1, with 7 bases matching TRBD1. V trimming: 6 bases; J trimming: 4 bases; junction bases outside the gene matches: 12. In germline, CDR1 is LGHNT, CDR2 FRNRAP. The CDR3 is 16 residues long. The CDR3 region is CASGPRQGLGYNEQFF. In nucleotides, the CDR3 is TGTGCTAGTGGCCCCCGACAGGGTTTAGGTTACAATGAGCAGTTCTTC. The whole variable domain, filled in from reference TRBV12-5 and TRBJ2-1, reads DARVTQTPRHKVTEMGQEVTMRCQPILGHNTVFWYRQTMMQGLELLAYFRNRAPLDDSGMPKDRFSAEMPDATLATLKIQPSEPRDSAVYFCASGPRQGLGYNEQFFGPGTRLTVL.

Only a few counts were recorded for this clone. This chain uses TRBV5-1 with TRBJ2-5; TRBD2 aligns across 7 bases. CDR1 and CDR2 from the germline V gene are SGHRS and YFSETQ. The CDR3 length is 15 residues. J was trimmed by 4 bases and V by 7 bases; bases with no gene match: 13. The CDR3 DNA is TGCGCCAGCGCCTCGGGACTATCTAACTCAGAGACCCAGTACTTC. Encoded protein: CASASGLSNSETQYF.

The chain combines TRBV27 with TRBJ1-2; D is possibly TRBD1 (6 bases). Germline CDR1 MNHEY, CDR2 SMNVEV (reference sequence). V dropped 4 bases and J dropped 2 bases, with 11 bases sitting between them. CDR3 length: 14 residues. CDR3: CASSSLQGNYGYTF. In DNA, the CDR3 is TGTGCCAGCAGTTCCCTCCAGGGGAACTATGGCTACACCTTC.